This T cell receptor beta chain was retrieved from a study of cytomegalovirus exposure and HLA in healthy donors. Study-level results: A likely sequencing artifact accounted for one observed cluster of highly shared sequence variants. For TCR beta chains, V- and J-gene trimming was later linked to a missense DCLRE1C variant.

It was with 60 Vbeta and 13 Jbeta primers that the PCR ran. Data came from immunoSEQ multiplex PCR; TCRdb stores just in-frame clones and leaves some out. The sample contains about 110,000 clones, about 70% of which appear only once. V was pared by 7 bases and J by 3 bases, with 9 bases of the junction left unmatched. There are 14 residues in the CDR3. Germline CDR1 is SQVTM and CDR2 is ANQGSEA. Concerning this clone: No antigen is known for it.

Input material: PBMCs. The V gene is TRBV29-1, the J gene TRBJ2-1; 7 positions match TRBD1. The receptor's source is a female donor in good health and CMV-seronegative. DNA of the CDR3: TGCAGCGCCTGCACAGGGGAAGGCTACAATGAGCAGTTCTTC. This sequence encodes CSACTGEGYNEQFF.